Presented here are 23 T cell receptor beta chains from one specimen sequenced in a study of T-cell memory formation after mild COVID-19. TCRdb called the 5' RACE reads again in MiXCR, with one record for every CDR3 protein. The data show around 250,000 distinct CDR3 sequences, 16% seen once. The sequenced material came from PBMCs or a T cell subset sorted from them (not recorded which). These TCRs come from a man between 18 and 29 years old who had mild COVID-19 (a few samples of this study predate the infection). Cell type and time point are not known.

The J gene is TRBJ2-1, the V gene TRBV6-2 or TRBV6-3, with D possibly TRBD2 on 6 matching bases. CDR3 length: 14 residues. CDR1 and CDR2 from the germline V gene are MNHEY and SVGEGT. The germline V and J ends were trimmed by 2 bases and 7 bases, with 12 bases remaining between them. For the CDR3, the DNA is TGTGCCAGCAGTTACCGGGCAGGGAGGAATGAGCAGTTCTTC. Translating it yields CASSYRAGRNEQFF.

The sample holds a few counts of this clonotype. The J gene is TRBJ1-1, the V gene TRBV20-1; TRBD1 matches at 7 bases. The length of the CDR3 is 12 residues. The ends lost 6 bases at V and 1 base at J; junction bases unmatched: 2. Looked up from germline, CDR1 is DFQATT and CDR2 is SNEGSKA (reference sequence). For the CDR3, the DNA is TGCAGTGCCGACAGGGCGAACACTGAAGCTTTCTTT. This sequence encodes CSADRANTEAFF.

This clonotype was counted between two and nine times. The V and J genes are TRBV5-1 and TRBJ2-1; 7 bases align to TRBD1. Germline CDR1 SGHRS, CDR2 YFSETQ. J was trimmed by 7 bases and V by 0 bases; bases with no gene match: 10. CDR3 length: 16 residues. The CDR3 DNA reads as TGCGCCAGCAGCTTGGACCCAGGGGGTGGGTGGAATGAGCAGTTCTTC. Protein: CASSLDPGGGWNEQFF.

The V gene is TRBV4-1, the J gene TRBJ2-5; the D is unclear. Trimming left V 1 base short and J 5 bases short, with 8 bases between. The germline gives CDR1 MGHRA, CDR2 YSYEKL. The CDR3 is made up of 13 amino acids. CDR3 sequence: CASSQGRLETQYF. CDR3 nucleotides: TGCGCCAGCAGCCAAGGGCGTTTGGAGACCCAGTACTTC.

This clonotype has a handful of counts. The chain links TRBV9 to TRBJ1-5, with D possibly TRBD1 on 5 matching bases. The CDR3 is 14 residues long. The ends were cut back, 0 bases at V and 9 bases at J, with 13 bases in the middle. In germline, CDR1 is SGDLS, CDR2 YYNGEE. This CDR3 reads CASSVGKFGGPQHF. CDR3 DNA sequence: TGTGCCAGCAGCGTAGGGAAGTTCGGGGGGCCCCAGCATTTT.

Only a few counts were recorded for this clonotype. The rearrangement links TRBV29-1 to TRBJ1-1; no clear D gene. This CDR3 comprises 12 residues. V shed 4 bases and J shed 1 base, with 7 bases lying between them. From germline, CDR1 is SQVTM and CDR2 ANQGSEA. CDR3: CSVALGNTEAFF. The CDR3 DNA reads as TGCAGCGTTGCGCTTGGGAACACTGAAGCTTTCTTT. The full variable domain, rest sourced from reference TRBV29-1 and TRBJ1-1, is SAVISQKPSRDICQRGTSLTIQCQVDSQVTMMFWYRQQPGQSLTLIATANQGSEATYESGFVIDKFPISRPNLTFSTLTVSNMSPEDSSIYLCSVALGNTEAFFGQGTRLTVV.

The rearrangement links TRBV10-1 to TRBJ2-5; 10 bases align to TRBD2. Losses at the gene ends were 6 bases for V and 4 bases for J; bases not matched to a gene: 8. The germline CDR1 and CDR2 sequences are WNHNN and SYGVQD (reference sequence). CDR3 length: 15 residues. The CDR3 DNA is TGCGCCAGCAGCCGGAGCGGGGGGGCTGGAGAGACCCAGTACTTC. Its translation: CASSRSGGAGETQYF.

This clonotype was observed a few times. The V call is TRBV10-3, the J call TRBJ1-2; 7 bases are shared with TRBD1. Germline CDR1 is ENHRY and CDR2 is SYGVKD. The length of the CDR3 is 16 residues. J gave up 3 bases and V 0 bases, and 7 bases lay outside the gene matches. CDR3 DNA: TGTGCCATCAGTGAGTCGACAGGGTTTGGGGACTATGGCTACACCTTC. Protein sequence: CAISESTGFGDYGYTF.

A few counts support this clonotype. CDR3 DNA: TGCGCCAGCAGCGAAGCTGCGATACGAGATACGCAGTATTTT. Translated, it gives CASSEAAIRDTQYF. The chain has TRBV5-1 and TRBJ2-3; no clear D. V was clipped by 4 bases and J by 5 bases, with 14 bases between them. Germline V lookup: CDR1 SGHRS, CDR2 YFSETQ. The CDR3 runs 14 residues.

The chain combines TRBV5-8 with TRBJ2-1; unclear D gene. V lost 2 bases, J lost 10 bases, and 13 bases lay in between. The CDR3 has 13 residues. CDR1 is SGHTS, CDR2 YDEGEE, per germline. As DNA, the CDR3 is TGTGCCAGCAGCTTAGGTGTATGGTGGGAGCAGTTCTTC. Translation gives CASSLGVWWEQFF.

The chain employs TRBV19 and TRBJ2-3; TRBD1 or TRBD2 may be the D gene (5 bases each). The V gene lost 5 bases and the J gene lost 11 bases, with 23 bases spanning the gap. Germline-derived CDR1 and CDR2 are LNHDA and SQIVND (reference sequence). This CDR3 has 15 residues. The CDR3 bases are TGTGCCAGTAGTTTCATAACCGGGACCCCTGAGGAGCAGTATTTT. Amino acids: CASSFITGTPEEQYF.

The rearrangement uses TRBV6-4 and TRBJ2-3, with 9 bases fitting TRBD2. Germline lookup yields CDR1 MRHNA and CDR2 SNTAGT. The CDR3 has 14 residues. The V and J ends lost 5 bases and 6 bases, in that order; junction bases with no gene match: 6. The CDR3 loop reads CASSLAGAGDTQYF. The CDR3 DNA is TGTGCCAGCAGTTTAGCGGGGGCCGGGGATACGCAGTATTTT.

This clonotype has more than one count but fewer than ten. This chain joins TRBV29-1 and TRBJ2-1; 7 bases are a match to TRBD2. CDR3 size: 15 residues. Germline CDR1 is SQVTM and CDR2 is ANQGSEA. Losses at the gene ends were 2 bases for V and 8 bases for J; bases not matched to a gene: 12. CDR3 nucleotide sequence: TGCAGCGTTGAAAGAGCCGGGACTAATACGTATGAGCAGTTCTTC. Its translation is CSVERAGTNTYEQFF.

The rearrangement uses TRBV5-1 and TRBJ2-5, with D maybe TRBD2 (6 bases). Trimming removed 4 bases at V and 5 bases at J, with 15 bases between. Germline values: CDR1 SGHRS, CDR2 YFSETQ. This CDR3 has 14 residues. In DNA form, the CDR3 reads TGCGCCAGCAGCCCCAGCCTCGCGGGGGAGACCCAGTACTTC. It codes for CASSPSLAGETQYF.

V and J are TRBV6-5 and TRBJ2-2, with 7 bases lining up with TRBD1. Trimming cost V 10 bases and J 3 bases; bases outside gene matches: 5. This CDR3 region has 13 residues. Germline V gene lookup returns CDR1 MNHEY and CDR2 SVGAGI. The DNA for the CDR3 is TGTGCCATAGGGACAGCCTACACCGGGGAGCTGTTTTTT. Protein sequence: CAIGTAYTGELFF.

This clonotype was seen a few times. V usage is TRBV20-1 and J usage is TRBJ2-3; D remains unclear. The V gene's germline CDR1 is DFQATT and CDR2 SNEGSKA (reference sequence). This CDR3 has 14 residues. With 4 bases removed from V and 0 bases from J, the gap between germline ends came to 11 bases. The CDR3 sequence is CSAMASQSTDTQYF. The CDR3 bases are TGCAGTGCTATGGCCAGCCAGAGCACAGATACGCAGTATTTT.

The V call is TRBV5-1, the J call TRBJ1-1, with 8 bases identical to TRBD1. Germline lookup yields CDR1 SGHRS and CDR2 YFSETQ. CDR3 length: 14 residues. J lost 1 base, V lost 7 bases, and 6 bases had no gene match. The CDR3 nucleotides are TGCGCCAGCGGCTGGACAGGGCGGAACACTGAAGCTTTCTTT. Amino acids: CASGWTGRNTEAFF.

The gene calls are TRBV5-1 and TRBJ2-3, with D perhaps given as TRBD1 or TRBD2 (5 bases each). V lost 6 bases and J 4 bases, leaving 18 bases between the germline ends. CDR1 is SGHRS and CDR2 is YFSETQ in the germline V gene. This CDR3 contains 15 residues. The CDR3 DNA is TGCGCCAGCATCTCCCGGGACCCGAGGGCAGATACGCAGTATTTT. Translated, it gives CASISRDPRADTQYF.

The J gene is TRBJ2-3, the V gene TRBV9, with D unclear. The germline V gene has CDR1 SGDLS and CDR2 YYNGEE. CDR3 size: 14 residues. Trimming cost V 0 bases and J 2 bases, with 7 bases left between them. The CDR3 region is CASSVGLLTDTQYF. The DNA of the CDR3 is TGTGCCAGCAGCGTAGGACTTCTCACAGATACGCAGTATTTT.

This clonotype appeared once. The chain has TRBV7-9 and TRBJ1-5, with a tentative D call TRBD1 (6 bases). The CDR3 loop spans 13 amino acids. V lost 5 bases and J lost 6, with 11 bases in between. Germline-derived CDR1 and CDR2 are SEHNR and FQNEAQ (reference sequence). The CDR3 region has the DNA TGTGCCAGCAGCGCCCTAGGGGGTCAGCCCCAGCATTTT. This sequence encodes CASSALGGQPQHF.

J is TRBJ2-3 and V is TRBV6-6, with D perhaps TRBD2 (7 bases). V lost 2 bases to trimming and J lost 6 bases, with 15 bases between them. Germline V CDR1 and CDR2: MNHNY, SVGAGI (reference sequence). The CDR3 is 15 residues long. The CDR3 reads CASSYKGGGPDTQYF. CDR3 sequence (DNA): TGTGCCAGCAGTTACAAGGGGGGGGGCCCCGATACGCAGTATTTT.

This clonotype was picked up many times. The rearrangement joins TRBV4-3 to TRBJ1-2, with D possibly matching TRBD1 (5 bases). The CDR3 runs 14 residues. Germline V gene sequence: CDR1 LGHNA, CDR2 YSLEER. V was clipped by 4 bases and J by 4 bases, with 13 bases between them. The CDR3 here is CASSPGQGGYGYTF. The CDR3 nucleotides read TGCGCCAGCAGCCCCGGCCAGGGTGGCTATGGCTACACCTTC.

In this sample, this clonotype turned up many times. The V call is TRBV5-1, the J call TRBJ1-2, with D uncertain. The V and J ends lost 7 bases and 8 bases respectively, with 15 bases between them. The germline V gene encodes CDR1 SGHRS and CDR2 YFSETQ. The CDR3 totals 12 residues. CDR3 loop: CASSGPTRGYTF. CDR3 in DNA: TGCGCCAGCTCCGGACCTACCCGGGGCTACACCTTC.